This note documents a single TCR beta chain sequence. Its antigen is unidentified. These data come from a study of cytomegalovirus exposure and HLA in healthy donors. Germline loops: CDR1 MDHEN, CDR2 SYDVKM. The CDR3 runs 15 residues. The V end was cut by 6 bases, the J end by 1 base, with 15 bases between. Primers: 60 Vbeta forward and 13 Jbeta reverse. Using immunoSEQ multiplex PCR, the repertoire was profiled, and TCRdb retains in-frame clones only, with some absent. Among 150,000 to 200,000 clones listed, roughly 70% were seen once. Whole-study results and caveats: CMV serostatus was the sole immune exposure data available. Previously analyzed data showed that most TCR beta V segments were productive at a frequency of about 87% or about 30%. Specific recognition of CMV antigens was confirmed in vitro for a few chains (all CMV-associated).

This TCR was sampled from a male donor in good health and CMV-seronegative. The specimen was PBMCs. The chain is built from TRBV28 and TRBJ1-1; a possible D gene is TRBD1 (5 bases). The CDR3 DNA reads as TGTGCCAGCAGACGATCCGGGACTCCGAACACTGAAGCTTTCTTT. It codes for CASRRSGTPNTEAFF.